These 27 T cell receptor beta chains share one sample of origin, sequenced in a study of blood T cell repertoires in COVID-19. Some clones are missing from TCRdb's copy, which holds only in-frame ones; the method was immunoSEQ multiplex PCR. The table shows around 30,000 clones, with around 90% occurring only once. Sequenced sample: peripheral blood. These receptors were collected from a man aged 55 to 70 with active COVID-19.

The rearrangement uses TRBV6-6 and TRBJ1-3; 9 positions agree with TRBD1. The CDR3 has 16 amino acids. The V gene's germline CDR1 is MNHNY and CDR2 SVGAGI (reference sequence). V lost 6 bases and J lost 0; bases outside the gene matches: 6. In nucleotides, the CDR3 is TGTGCCAGCAGCGACGGGACAGGGCCCTCTGGAAACACCATATATTTT. The encoded protein is CASSDGTGPSGNTIYF.

V and J are TRBV11-3 and TRBJ2-2, with D tentatively TRBD2 (7 bases). Germline V gives CDR1 SGHNT, CDR2 YENEEA. V was trimmed by 3 bases and J by 6 bases, leaving 11 bases between them. This CDR3 has 14 residues. CDR3 residues: CASSFRGGSGELFF. The CDR3 DNA reads TGTGCCAGCAGCTTCAGGGGAGGGTCCGGGGAGCTGTTTTTT. The full variable domain, with the rest looked up from reference TRBV11-3 and TRBJ2-2, is EAGVVQSPRYKIIEKKQPVAFWCNPISGHNTLYWYLQNLGQGPELLIRYENEEAVDDSQLPKDRFSAERLKGVDSTLKIQPAELGDSAVYLCASSFRGGSGELFFGEGSRLTVL.

The chain employs TRBV5-4 and TRBJ2-5; a weak D match, TRBD1 (7 bases). The germline V gene encodes CDR1 SGHNT and CDR2 YYREEE (reference sequence). The CDR3 contains 16 residues. V dropped 4 bases and J dropped 5 bases, with 21 bases sitting between them. The CDR3 region is CASSPTGDSFGETQYF. The DNA of the CDR3 is TGTGCCAGCAGCCCAACGGGGGACAGTTTTGGGGAGACCCAGTACTTC.

This clone occurred a few times. The genes are TRBV7-2 and TRBJ1-2, with TRBD1 as a possible D gene (6 bases). Trimming took 0 bases from V and 7 from J, leaving 12 bases between them. Germline V gene lookup returns CDR1 SGHTA and CDR2 FQGNSA. The CDR3 covers 14 residues. The CDR3 spells CASSLAVGGAGYTF. The DNA of the CDR3 is TGTGCCAGCAGCTTAGCGGTAGGGGGGGCTGGCTACACCTTC.

The V and J genes are TRBV27 and TRBJ2-3; 11 nucleotides agree with TRBD2. From germline, CDR1 is MNHEY and CDR2 SMNVEV (reference sequence). This CDR3 is built from 15 residues. The CDR3 bases are TGTGCTTCCAAGGATAGCGGGGGGGCGGCAGATACGCAGTATTTT. It codes for CASKDSGGAADTQYF.

The V and J genes are TRBV15 and TRBJ2-5; 13 nucleotides match TRBD2. The germline V gene encodes CDR1 LNHNV and CDR2 YYDKDF (reference sequence). V lost 1 base, J lost 3 bases, and 8 bases stayed unmatched. The length of the CDR3 is 18 residues. The CDR3 DNA reads as TGTGCCACCAGCAGAGGGGGACTAGCGGGGAGCTACAAAGAGACCCAGTACTTC. It yields the protein CATSRGGLAGSYKETQYF.

This sequence joins TRBV28 and TRBJ1-6, with D unresolved. CDR1 and CDR2 (germline): MDHEN, SYDVKM. Between the trimmed V and J ends, which lost 6 bases and 0 bases, there was a span of 18 bases. The CDR3 spans 18 residues. The CDR3 loop is CASSPGYRQSSYNSPLHF. The CDR3 DNA follows: TGTGCCAGCAGCCCGGGGTACAGACAAAGCTCCTATAATTCACCCCTCCACTTT.

This chain connects TRBV2 to TRBJ2-2, with D uncertain. Germline-derived CDR1 and CDR2 are SNHLY and FYNNEI. V lost 4 bases, J lost 4 bases, and 10 bases lay in between. The CDR3 runs 14 residues. This CDR3 is CASSGALGTGELFF. CDR3 DNA sequence: TGTGCCAGCAGTGGGGCGTTGGGCACCGGGGAGCTGTTTTTT.

V gene TRBV6-6 combines with J gene TRBJ1-1; no clear D gene. The CDR3 contains 13 residues. Trimming took off 11 bases at V and 1 base at J, with 14 bases between the two ends. The germline gives CDR1 MNHNY, CDR2 SVGAGI (reference sequence). Here the CDR3 reads CAVWQETNTEAFF. CDR3 in DNA: TGTGCCGTCTGGCAGGAAACGAACACTGAAGCTTTCTTT.

This clone was counted between two and nine times. The chain joins TRBV7-2 to TRBJ2-7; TRBD2 might be the D (5 bases). CDR1 and CDR2 from the germline V gene are SGHTA and FQGNSA. The CDR3 sequence is 14 residues long. V was clipped by 5 bases and J by 0 bases, with 11 bases between them. Written as DNA, the CDR3 is TGTGCCAGCAGCCCCTCCGGGGTCTCCTACGAGCAGTACTTC. This sequence encodes CASSPSGVSYEQYF.

The V gene is TRBV4-2, the J gene TRBJ2-2, with D perhaps matching TRBD2 (7 bases). From germline, CDR1 is LGHNA and CDR2 YNFKEQ. V lost 6 bases and J 7 bases, leaving 9 bases between the germline ends. The CDR3 length is 12 residues. In DNA, the CDR3 is TGTGCCAGCAGGGGAGGGGGCGGGGAGCTGTTTTTT. As protein: CASRGGGGELFF.

This clone was found a few times. The rearrangement links TRBV6-4 to TRBJ1-6; 9 bases are shared with TRBD1. The junction had 3 bases not matched to a gene; V was cut back by 8 bases and J by 7 bases. CDR1 and CDR2 (germline): MRHNA, SNTAGT. The CDR3 runs 13 residues. The CDR3 here is CASGDRANSPLHF. DNA for the CDR3: TGTGCCAGCGGGGACAGGGCCAATTCACCCCTCCACTTT.

The gene calls are TRBV28 and TRBJ1-5; tentatively, D is TRBD1 (6 bases). V was pared by 6 bases and J by 1 base, with 13 bases between. The CDR3 sequence is 15 residues long. The germline gives CDR1 MDHEN, CDR2 SYDVKM. CDR3 protein: CASSPIDRSNQPQHF. CDR3 nucleotides: TGTGCCAGCAGCCCAATCGACAGGAGCAATCAGCCCCAGCATTTT. The full variable domain, rest sourced from reference TRBV28 and TRBJ1-5, is DVKVTQSSRYLVKRTGEKVFLECVQDMDHENMFWYRQDPGLGLRLIYFSYDVKMKEKGDIPEGYSVSREKKERFSLILESASTNQTSMYLCASSPIDRSNQPQHFGDGTRLSIL.

The rearrangement links TRBV13 to TRBJ1-5; D might be TRBD1 (6 bases). Deletions cut 3 bases from V and 9 bases from J, with 15 bases between. Germline V lookup: CDR1 PRHDT, CDR2 FYEKMQ (reference sequence). The CDR3 is 14 residues long. The CDR3 region has the DNA TGTGCCAGCAGCTTGTGGACAGTGATATGGCCCCAGCATTTT. It translates to CASSLWTVIWPQHF.

The genes are TRBV24-1 and TRBJ2-5; 7 bases line up with TRBD2. The junction had 14 bases not matched to a gene; V was cut back by 4 bases and J by 4 bases. Germline CDR1 is KGHDR and CDR2 is SFDVKD. The CDR3 is 17 residues long. The CDR3 DNA reads as TGTGCCACCAGTGACTCCCCGGGGAGGGACCCCAGAGAGACCCAGTACTTC. Protein: CATSDSPGRDPRETQYF.

The V call is TRBV19, the J call TRBJ1-2; unclear D gene. CDR3 length: 15 residues. Germline values: CDR1 LNHDA, CDR2 SQIVND (reference sequence). The V gene lost 3 bases and the J gene lost 4 bases, with 15 bases spanning the gap. The CDR3 DNA sequence: TGTGCCAGTAGTATCGGTGGCCAGGTCATCTATGGCTACACCTTC. Its protein is CASSIGGQVIYGYTF.

This rearrangement joins TRBV6-2 or TRBV6-3 to TRBJ1-5; 9 bases map to TRBD1. The CDR3 spans 15 residues. The germline gives CDR1 MNHEY, CDR2 SVGEGT. V was pared by 4 bases and J by 2 bases, with 3 bases of the junction left unmatched. For the CDR3, the DNA is TGTGCCAGCAGTTCCTACAGGGGGCGCAATCAGCCCCAGCATTTT. Its translation is CASSSYRGRNQPQHF.

This clone was counted a single time. The chain uses TRBV19 and TRBJ2-3; 8 bases line up with TRBD1. With 4 bases clipped from V and 1 base from J, the junction kept 7 bases outside the gene matches. CDR3 length: 16 amino acids. Germline assignment: CDR1 LNHDA and CDR2 SQIVND (reference sequence). This chain's CDR3 is CASSRQGKGGTDTQYF. In nucleotides, the CDR3 is TGTGCCAGTAGTAGACAGGGGAAAGGGGGCACAGATACGCAGTATTTT.

The chain combines TRBV18 with TRBJ1-5; 8 bases match TRBD1. Germline V gene data show CDR1 as KGHSH and CDR2 as LQKENI. This CDR3 comprises 13 residues. Trimming removed 8 bases from V and 2 bases from J; junction bases left unmatched: 2. The chain's CDR3 is CASQGQGNQPQHF. Here the CDR3 DNA reads TGTGCCAGCCAGGGACAGGGCAATCAGCCCCAGCATTTT.

For this clone: Within the sample, other DNA sequences also encode this same CDR3. This chain links TRBV19 with TRBJ1-5; D uncertain. Trimming shortened V by 5 bases and J by 2 bases, and 10 bases separated the two germline ends. Germline V lookup: CDR1 LNHDA, CDR2 SQIVND (reference sequence). The CDR3 is 14 residues long. In DNA form, the CDR3 reads TGTGCCAGTAGTCCCGGTGTAGGCAATCAGCCCCAGCATTTT. Translated, it gives CASSPGVGNQPQHF.

The chain joins TRBV12-3 or TRBV12-4 to TRBJ1-2; 9 bases fit TRBD1. The CDR3 loop spans 13 amino acids. V trimming: 3 bases; J trimming: 8 bases; junction bases outside the gene matches: 4. The CDR3 nucleotides read TGTGCCAGCAGTTTGGACAGGGGTTACGGCTACACCTTC. It translates to CASSLDRGYGYTF.

This rearrangement joins TRBV3-1 (or the pseudogene TRBV3-2) to TRBJ2-5; weak D call: TRBD1 (5 bases). Germline CDR1 reads LGHDT; CDR2 reads YNNKEL (reference sequence). Trimming pared 6 bases from V and 5 bases from J, leaving 7 bases between. This CDR3 is built from 11 residues. DNA for the CDR3: TGTGCCAGCAGGCAGGGTGAGACCCAGTACTTC. As protein: CASRQGETQYF.

This clone was seen only once. This chain connects TRBV2 to TRBJ2-1, with 7 bases that match TRBD2. Germline CDR1 SNHLY, CDR2 FYNNEI. The CDR3 extends over 12 amino acids. With V trimmed by 6 bases and J by 7 bases, 3 bases remained unmatched. The CDR3 DNA follows: TGTGCCAGCAGCGGACTAGGGAATGAGCAGTTCTTC. This sequence encodes CASSGLGNEQFF.

This clone was seen a handful of times. The chain is built from TRBV7-8 and TRBJ2-7; 9 bases line up with TRBD1. V lost 0 bases, J lost 5 bases, and 5 bases stayed unmatched. The V gene's germline CDR1 is SGHVS and CDR2 FQNEAQ. The CDR3 has 15 residues. CDR3 nucleotide sequence: TGTGCCAGCAGCTTAGCTGGGGACAGGGCCCACGAGCAGTACTTC. This sequence encodes CASSLAGDRAHEQYF.

The gene calls are TRBV9 and TRBJ2-2, with D possibly being TRBD1 (6 bases). This CDR3 has 16 amino acids. Looked up from germline, CDR1 is SGDLS and CDR2 is YYNGEE. Trimming shortened V by 4 bases and J by 4 bases, and 17 bases separated the two germline ends. This CDR3 reads CASSLTPTGVTGELFF. For the CDR3, the DNA is TGTGCCAGCAGCCTTACCCCGACAGGAGTCACCGGGGAGCTGTTTTTT.

CDR3 DNA: TGTGCCAGCTCGGAGGGTAGGGGGCCGGAGACCCAGTACTTC. This gives the protein CASSEGRGPETQYF. V usage is TRBV18 and J usage is TRBJ2-5; a weak D match, TRBD1 (7 bases). This CDR3 comprises 14 residues. Germline loops: CDR1 KGHSH, CDR2 LQKENI. V was pared by 6 bases and J by 5 bases, with 16 bases between.

This clone was counted only a few times. This chain uses TRBV6-5 with TRBJ2-7; a weak D match, TRBD2 (5 bases). The CDR3 extends over 15 amino acids. The germline V gene has CDR1 MNHEY and CDR2 SVGAGI. V was pared by 0 bases and J by 6 bases, with 15 bases between. CDR3 amino acids: CASSYSVRGSGEQYF. CDR3 DNA: TGTGCCAGCAGTTACTCGGTGAGAGGGTCGGGCGAGCAGTACTTC.